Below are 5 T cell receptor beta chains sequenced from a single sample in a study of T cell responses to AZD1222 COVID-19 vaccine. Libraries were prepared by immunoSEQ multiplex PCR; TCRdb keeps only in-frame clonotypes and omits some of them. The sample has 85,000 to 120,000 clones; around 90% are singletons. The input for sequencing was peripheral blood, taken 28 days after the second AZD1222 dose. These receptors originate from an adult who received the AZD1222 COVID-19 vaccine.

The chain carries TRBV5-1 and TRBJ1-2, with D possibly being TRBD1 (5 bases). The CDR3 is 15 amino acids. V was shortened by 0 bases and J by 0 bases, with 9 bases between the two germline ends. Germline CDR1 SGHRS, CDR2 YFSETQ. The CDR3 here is CASSLEGPTNYGYTF. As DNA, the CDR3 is TGCGCCAGCAGCTTGGAGGGACCAACTAACTATGGCTACACCTTC.

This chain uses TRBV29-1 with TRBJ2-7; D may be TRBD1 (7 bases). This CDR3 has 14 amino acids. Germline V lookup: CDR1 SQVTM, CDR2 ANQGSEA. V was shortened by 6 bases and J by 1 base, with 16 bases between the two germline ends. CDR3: CSVANRGGSYEQYF. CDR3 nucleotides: TGCAGCGTAGCTAACAGGGGAGGTTCCTACGAGCAGTACTTC.

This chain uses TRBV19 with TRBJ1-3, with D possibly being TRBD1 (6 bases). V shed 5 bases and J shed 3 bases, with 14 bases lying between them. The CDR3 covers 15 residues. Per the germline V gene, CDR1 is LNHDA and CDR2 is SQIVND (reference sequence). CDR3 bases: TGTGCCAGTAGTTGGGCAGGGGAGGATGGAAACACCATATATTTT. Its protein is CASSWAGEDGNTIYF.

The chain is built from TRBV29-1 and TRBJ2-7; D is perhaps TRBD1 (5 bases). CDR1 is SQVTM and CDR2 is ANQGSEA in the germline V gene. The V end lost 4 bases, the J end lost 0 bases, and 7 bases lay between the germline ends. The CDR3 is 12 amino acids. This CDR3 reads CSVVGASYEQYF. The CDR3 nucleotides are TGCAGCGTTGTAGGGGCCTCCTACGAGCAGTACTTC.

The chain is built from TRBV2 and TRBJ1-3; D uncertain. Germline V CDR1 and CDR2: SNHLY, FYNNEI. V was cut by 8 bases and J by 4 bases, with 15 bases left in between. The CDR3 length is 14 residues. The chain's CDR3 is CASYLPSSGNTIYF. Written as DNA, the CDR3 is TGTGCCAGCTATCTTCCCTCGTCAGGAAACACCATATATTTT.